One sample yielded the 5 T cell receptor beta chains listed below, sequenced in a study of blood T cell repertoires in COVID-19. The table came from immunoSEQ multiplex PCR; TCRdb's copy has only in-frame clones and leaves some out. The sample consists of 120,000 to 150,000 clones, 75% to 85% of them appearing once. The specimen sequenced was peripheral blood. Source of these receptors: a man between 60 and 75 years old with active or convalescent COVID-19.

This chain joins TRBV27 and TRBJ2-1; D is possibly TRBD2 (6 bases). Trimming removed 4 bases from V and 0 bases from J, with 16 bases in between. Germline V gene sequence: CDR1 MNHEY, CDR2 SMNVEV (reference sequence). This CDR3 region has 17 residues. The DNA for the CDR3 is TGTGCCAGCAGTTATCCCCCCGGGAGAAGCTCCTACAATGAGCAGTTCTTC. Its translation: CASSYPPGRSSYNEQFF.

This sequence joins TRBV5-1 and TRBJ1-2; 7 bases are a match to TRBD1. Germline values: CDR1 SGHRS, CDR2 YFSETQ. Trimming cost V 2 bases and J 4 bases; bases outside gene matches: 5. The CDR3 runs to 14 residues. As DNA, the CDR3 is TGCGCCAGCAGCTTCGGGTCAGGGGGCTATGGCTACACCTTC. Protein sequence: CASSFGSGGYGYTF.

CDR3 in amino acids: CASSHTRDRGRTNEKLFF. The CDR3 DNA reads TGCGCCAGCAGCCATACCCGGGACAGGGGGCGAACTAATGAAAAACTGTTTTTT. The genes are TRBV4-1 and TRBJ1-4, with 12 bases aligning to TRBD1. Germline-derived CDR1 and CDR2 are MGHRA and YSYEKL. V lost 3 bases and J lost 1; bases outside the gene matches: 6. CDR3 length: 18 amino acids.

This CDR3 reads CATINRDRVEAGYGYTF. In DNA, the CDR3 is TGTGCCACCATCAATAGAGACAGGGTTGAGGCGGGCTATGGCTACACCTTC. The chain uses TRBV24-1 and TRBJ1-2, with 7 bases lining up with TRBD1. The CDR3 runs 17 residues. Germline V CDR1 and CDR2: KGHDR, SFDVKD. Losses at the gene ends were 8 bases for V and 4 bases for J; bases not matched to a gene: 18.

The V and J genes are TRBV7-3 and TRBJ2-5, with 9 bases identical to TRBD2. V gave up 5 bases and J gave up 7 bases; unmatched junction bases: 14. Germline lookup yields CDR1 SGHTA and CDR2 FQGTGA. This CDR3 has 16 residues. CDR3 nucleotide sequence: TGTGCCAGCAGCCCCCAAGGGACTAGCCAGGGGGTGACCCAGTACTTC. This codes for CASSPQGTSQGVTQYF. Full variable domain (remainder filled in from reference TRBV7-3 and TRBJ2-5): GAGVSQTPSNKVTEKGKYVELRCDPISGHTALYWYRQSLGQGPEFLIYFQGTGAADDSGLPNDRFFAVRPEGSVSTLKIQRTERGDSAVYLCASSPQGTSQGVTQYFGPGTRLLVL.